This T cell receptor beta chain was sequenced during a study of blood T cell repertoires in COVID-19. Overall study context: Acute and convalescent COVID-19 samples came from the United States, Italy and Spain. Sources were T cells, B-cell-depleted T cells, or PBMCs; the material itself was cDNA or gDNA.

As handled by the study authors: Using reference gene primer amplification, nucleated cell counts were estimated. Sequencing used immunoSEQ multiplex PCR; TCRdb keeps in-frame clones, though not all of them. The D gene and trimming were derived from the DNA, and the V and J assignments and clone size from that table. The sample lists some 91,000 clones; over 60% were seen once. CDR3 size: 14 residues. Trimming pared 6 bases from V and 1 base from J, leaving 12 bases between. Germline V gives CDR1 MNHEY, CDR2 SMNVEV (reference sequence). The sample consisted of peripheral blood. The TCR sequence derives from a man aged 65 to 85 with acute or convalescent COVID-19. The V gene is TRBV27, the J gene TRBJ1-1; D is uncertain. CDR3 in DNA: TGTGCCAGCAGCACAATACAGACGAACACTGAAGCTTTCTTT. It is translated as CASSTIQTNTEAFF.